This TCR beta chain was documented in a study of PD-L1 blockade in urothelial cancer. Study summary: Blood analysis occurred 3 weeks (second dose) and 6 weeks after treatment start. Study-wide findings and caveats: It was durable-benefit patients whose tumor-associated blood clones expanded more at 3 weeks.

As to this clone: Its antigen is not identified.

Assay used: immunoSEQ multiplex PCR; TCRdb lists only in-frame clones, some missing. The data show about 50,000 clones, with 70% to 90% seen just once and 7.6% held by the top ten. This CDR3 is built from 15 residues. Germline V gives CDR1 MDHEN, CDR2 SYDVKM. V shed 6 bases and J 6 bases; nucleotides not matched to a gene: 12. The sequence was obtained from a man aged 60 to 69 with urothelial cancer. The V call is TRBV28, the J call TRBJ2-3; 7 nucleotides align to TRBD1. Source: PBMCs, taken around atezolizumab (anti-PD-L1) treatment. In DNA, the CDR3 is TGTGCCAGCAGCTTAGAGGCGTACAGGGGTGATACGCAGTATTTT. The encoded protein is CASSLEAYRGDTQYF.